These 21 T cell receptor beta chains were all obtained from the same sample, sequenced in a study of yellow fever vaccine responses in identical twins. TCRdb recomputed calls from the RT-PCR reads with MiXCR, one row per CDR3 protein. The sample contains 17,000 or so distinct CDR3 sequences, over 65% of which appear only once. The material was T cells from blood (PBMCs), unsorted or a sorted subset (not recorded which), obtained before or after yellow fever vaccination (not recorded which). The receptors come from a young woman who received the yellow fever vaccine.

The chain recombines TRBV4-1 with TRBJ1-3; D unclear. V lost 0 bases, J lost 0 bases, and 12 bases lay in between. This CDR3 spans 17 amino acids. Germline V gene lookup returns CDR1 MGHRA and CDR2 YSYEKL. The CDR3 reads CASSQDVSILSGNTIYF. The CDR3 nucleotides read TGCGCCAGCAGCCAAGATGTATCGATCCTCTCTGGAAACACCATATATTTT.

This clonotype was seen a few times. V is TRBV13 and J is TRBJ2-1; TRBD1 agrees at 8 bases. The CDR3 has 14 residues. The V gene end was trimmed by 7 bases and the J gene end by 5 bases; junction bases not matched to a gene: 7. The germline CDR1 and CDR2 sequences are PRHDT and FYEKMQ (reference sequence). CDR3 loop: CASMVTGVNNEQFF. The CDR3 DNA is TGTGCCAGCATGGTGACAGGGGTTAACAATGAGCAGTTCTTC.

The chain couples TRBV11-3 to TRBJ2-3, with D tentatively TRBD2 (7 bases). The CDR3 has 15 residues. Germline V gene sequence: CDR1 SGHNT, CDR2 YENEEA. Trimming took 7 bases from V and 4 from J, leaving 18 bases between them. CDR3 in DNA: TGTGCCAGCACCCCATGGGGGGGGCCGGCAGATACGCAGTATTTT. Protein sequence: CASTPWGGPADTQYF.

This sequence joins TRBV18 and TRBJ2-7; D is uncertain. The CDR3 sequence is 14 residues long. The V gene's germline CDR1 is KGHSH and CDR2 LQKENI. V shed 2 bases and J shed 3 bases, with 11 bases lying between them. CDR3 region: CASSPRYFIYEQYF. Here the CDR3 DNA reads TGTGCCAGCTCACCAAGGTACTTCATCTACGAGCAGTACTTC.

In this sample, this clonotype turned up a few times. The chain is built from TRBV28 and TRBJ2-4; the match to TRBD1 covers 8 bases. V lost 4 bases and J lost 7; bases outside the gene matches: 9. The CDR3 is 15 residues long. Germline V gives CDR1 MDHEN, CDR2 SYDVKM. The CDR3 is CASSSQGAGGNIQYF. CDR3 sequence (DNA): TGTGCCAGCAGTTCCCAGGGGGCAGGGGGTAACATTCAGTACTTC.

J is TRBJ2-3 and V is TRBV18; no clear D. Germline CDR1 is KGHSH and CDR2 is LQKENI. V lost 8 bases to trimming and J lost 2 bases, with 11 bases between them. CDR3 length equals 13 residues. The CDR3 protein is CASVQVSTDTQYF. For the CDR3, the DNA is TGTGCCAGCGTCCAGGTATCCACAGATACGCAGTATTTT.

Here the CDR3 DNA reads TGTGCCAGCAGCCAACGGGCCTACCCAGGGAATGAGCAGTTCTTC. It translates to CASSQRAYPGNEQFF. The chain recombines TRBV3-1 with TRBJ2-1, with TRBD1 as a possible D gene (5 bases). Germline values: CDR1 LGHDT, CDR2 YNNKEL (reference sequence). The CDR3 has 15 residues. V was shortened by 2 bases and J by 7 bases, with 15 bases between the two germline ends.

The genes are TRBV20-1 and TRBJ1-2, with D possibly matching TRBD1 (6 bases). Per germline, CDR1 DFQATT and CDR2 SNEGSKA (reference sequence). Trimming removed 6 bases at V and 0 bases at J, with 11 bases between. The CDR3 extends over 13 amino acids. CDR3 in DNA: TGCAGTGCAGCGGGACATTCTAACTATGGCTACACCTTC. It encodes CSAAGHSNYGYTF.

The chain is built from TRBV18 and TRBJ2-3; no reliable D call. Trimming left V 0 bases short and J 4 bases short, with 14 bases between. Germline loops: CDR1 KGHSH, CDR2 LQKENI. This CDR3 has 16 residues. CDR3 in amino acids: CASSPPRTHKADTQYF. The CDR3 region has the DNA TGTGCCAGCTCACCACCACGGACGCACAAAGCAGATACGCAGTATTTT.

V gene TRBV5-5 combines with J gene TRBJ2-2; possibly TRBD2 for D (5 bases). The germline gives CDR1 SGHKS, CDR2 YYEKEE (reference sequence). There are 15 residues in the CDR3. Trimming left V 0 bases short and J 5 bases short, with 11 bases between. CDR3 bases: TGTGCCAGCAGCTTGGTACTAGTCAGTACCGGGGAGCTGTTTTTT. It yields the protein CASSLVLVSTGELFF.

The gene calls are TRBV18 and TRBJ2-3; D gene ambiguous. The length of the CDR3 is 11 residues. Between the trimmed V and J ends, which lost 3 bases and 6 bases, there was a span of 4 bases. Germline CDR1 reads KGHSH; CDR2 reads LQKENI. CDR3 residues: CASSPGDTQYF. In nucleotides, the CDR3 is TGTGCCAGCTCACCGGGGGATACGCAGTATTTT.

The chain has TRBV11-1 and TRBJ2-7; TRBD1 might be the D (6 bases). Germline V gene data show CDR1 as SGHAT and CDR2 as FQDESV (reference sequence). CDR3 length: 13 amino acids. Trimming left V 6 bases short and J 3 bases short, with 12 bases between. Here the CDR3 DNA reads TGTGCCAGCAGTCCCCCAGGGGACTACGAGCAGTACGTC. Amino acid sequence: CASSPPGDYEQYV.

This chain uses TRBV12-3 or TRBV12-4 with TRBJ2-2; TRBD2 matches at 10 bases. V dropped 6 bases and J dropped 6; count of bases not matched to a gene: 7. The CDR3 covers 15 residues. The CDR3 nucleotides are TGTGCCAGCAGCCCCCGAGCGGGGGGGCCCGGGGAGCTGTTTTTT. Translating gives CASSPRAGGPGELFF.

The genes are TRBV4-2 and TRBJ2-7; 12 bases agree with TRBD2. This CDR3 comprises 17 residues. Trimming cost V 4 bases and J 3 bases; bases outside gene matches: 10. Germline CDR1 and CDR2: LGHNA and YNFKEQ. The CDR3 region has the DNA TGTGCCAGCAGCCGACTAGCGGGAGAGTCCGGAAACTACGAGCAGTACTTC. Translated, it gives CASSRLAGESGNYEQYF.

This clonotype qualifies as medium-sized (0.01 to 0.1%). CDR3 amino acids: CASSLVRGSDTEAFF. In nucleotides, the CDR3 is TGCGCCAGCAGCTTGGTGCGGGGTTCGGACACTGAAGCTTTCTTT. The chain joins TRBV5-1 to TRBJ1-1, with D hard to call. Per germline, CDR1 SGHRS and CDR2 YFSETQ. The CDR3 covers 15 residues. The ends were cut back, 0 bases at V and 3 bases at J, with 12 bases in the middle.

The chain combines TRBV15 with TRBJ2-5; 10 bases fit TRBD2. CDR1 and CDR2 (germline): LNHNV, YYDKDF (reference sequence). V lost 1 base, J lost 4 bases, and 6 bases stayed unmatched. This CDR3 region has 16 residues. This CDR3 reads CATSRGLAGGAETQYF. The CDR3 DNA follows: TGTGCCACCAGCAGAGGATTAGCGGGAGGCGCAGAGACCCAGTACTTC.

The V gene is TRBV11-3, the J gene TRBJ2-7; D might be TRBD2 (6 bases). Trimming took 0 bases from V and 6 from J, leaving 9 bases between them. The CDR3 runs to 13 residues. Per germline, CDR1 SGHNT and CDR2 YENEEA. The CDR3 spells CASSLETRSEQYF. The CDR3 region has the DNA TGTGCCAGCAGCTTAGAGACTAGAAGCGAGCAGTACTTC.

The J gene is TRBJ2-2, the V gene TRBV12-3 or TRBV12-4; TRBD1 is a possible D gene (5 bases). This CDR3 spans 14 amino acids. Trimming shortened V by 7 bases and J by 1 base, and 10 bases separated the two germline ends. For the CDR3, the DNA is TGTGCCAGCAAAATAGACAGGAACACCGGGGAGCTGTTTTTT. Translated, it gives CASKIDRNTGELFF.

This clonotype appeared a few times. J is TRBJ2-7 and V is TRBV27, with 7 bases fitting TRBD2. The CDR3 contains 15 residues. Germline V gene data show CDR1 as MNHEY and CDR2 as SMNVEV (reference sequence). V dropped 3 bases and J dropped 2; count of bases not matched to a gene: 7. CDR3 residues: CASSFAGVPPYEQYF. In DNA, the CDR3 is TGTGCCAGCAGTTTTGCGGGGGTTCCGCCCTACGAGCAGTACTTC.

The chain combines TRBV29-1 with TRBJ2-5; no clear D. The CDR3 is made up of 13 amino acids. The ends were cut back, 5 bases at V and 2 bases at J, with 12 bases in the middle. Germline assignment: CDR1 SQVTM and CDR2 ANQGSEA. The CDR3: CSVHGAQQETQYF. In DNA form, the CDR3 reads TGCAGCGTTCACGGTGCCCAGCAAGAGACCCAGTACTTC.

V gene TRBV28 combines with J gene TRBJ2-7; unclear D gene. CDR1 MDHEN and CDR2 SYDVKM come from the germline V gene. The CDR3 length is 13 residues. V was cut by 3 bases and J by 0 bases, with 6 bases left in between. This CDR3 reads CASSFGFSYEQYV. The DNA for the CDR3 is TGTGCCAGCAGTTTCGGGTTCTCCTACGAGCAGTACGTC.